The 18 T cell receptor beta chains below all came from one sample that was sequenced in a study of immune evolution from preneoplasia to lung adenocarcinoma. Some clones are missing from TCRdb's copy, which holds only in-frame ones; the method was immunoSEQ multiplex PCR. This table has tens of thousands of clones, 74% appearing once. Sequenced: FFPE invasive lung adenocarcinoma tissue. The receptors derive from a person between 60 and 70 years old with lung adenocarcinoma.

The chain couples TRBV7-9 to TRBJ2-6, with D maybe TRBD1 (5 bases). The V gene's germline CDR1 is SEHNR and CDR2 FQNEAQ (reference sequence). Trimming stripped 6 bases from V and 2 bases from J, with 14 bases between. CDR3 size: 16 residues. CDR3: CASRRKTQAGANVLTF. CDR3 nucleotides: TGTGCCAGCAGAAGAAAGACACAGGCTGGGGCCAACGTCCTGACTTTC.

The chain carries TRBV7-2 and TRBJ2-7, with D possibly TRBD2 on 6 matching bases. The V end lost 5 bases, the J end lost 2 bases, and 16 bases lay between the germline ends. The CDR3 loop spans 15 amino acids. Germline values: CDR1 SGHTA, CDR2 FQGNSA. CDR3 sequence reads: CASSPLAASPYEQYF. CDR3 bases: TGTGCCAGCAGCCCCTTAGCGGCCTCCCCCTACGAGCAGTACTTC.

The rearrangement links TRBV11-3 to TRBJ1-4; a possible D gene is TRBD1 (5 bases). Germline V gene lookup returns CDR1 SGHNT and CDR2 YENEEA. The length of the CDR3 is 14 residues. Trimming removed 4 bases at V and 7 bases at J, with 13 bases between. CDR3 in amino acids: CASSSGLGSEKLFF. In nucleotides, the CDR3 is TGTGCCAGCAGCTCGGGACTGGGTTCTGAAAAACTGTTTTTT.

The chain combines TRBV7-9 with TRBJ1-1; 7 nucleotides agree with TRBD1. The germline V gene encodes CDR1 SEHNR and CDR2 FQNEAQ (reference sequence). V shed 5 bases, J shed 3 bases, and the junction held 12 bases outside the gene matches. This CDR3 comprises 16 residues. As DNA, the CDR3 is TGTGCCAGCAGCGCAACAGGGGTCGGTAAAGACACTGAAGCTTTCTTT. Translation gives CASSATGVGKDTEAFF. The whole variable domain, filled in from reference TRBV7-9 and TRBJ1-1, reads DTGVSQNPRHKITKRGQNVTFRCDPISEHNRLYWYRQTLGQGPEFLTYFQNEAQLEKSRLLSDRFSAERPKGSFSTLEIQRTEQGDSAMYLCASSATGVGKDTEAFFGQGTRLTVV.

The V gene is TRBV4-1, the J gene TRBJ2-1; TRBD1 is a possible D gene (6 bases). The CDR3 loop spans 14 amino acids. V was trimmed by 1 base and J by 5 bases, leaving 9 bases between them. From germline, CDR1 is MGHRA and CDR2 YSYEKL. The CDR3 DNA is TGCGCCAGCAGCCAAGGGAACAGGGACAATGAGCAGTTCTTC. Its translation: CASSQGNRDNEQFF.

The CDR3 reads CASSPTYGKNEQYF. CDR3 in DNA: TGTGCCAGCAGCCCCACGTATGGTAAAAACGAGCAGTACTTC. V gene TRBV28 combines with J gene TRBJ2-7; no definite D call. CDR3 length: 14 residues. The V end lost 6 bases, the J end lost 5 bases, and 17 bases lay between the germline ends. Germline V lookup: CDR1 MDHEN, CDR2 SYDVKM.

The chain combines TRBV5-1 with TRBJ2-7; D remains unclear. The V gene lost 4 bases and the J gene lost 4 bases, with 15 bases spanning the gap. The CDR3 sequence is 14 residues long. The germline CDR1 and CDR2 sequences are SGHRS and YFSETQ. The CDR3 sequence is CASSAPEQTYEQYF. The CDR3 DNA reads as TGCGCCAGCAGCGCCCCGGAACAGACTTACGAGCAGTACTTC.

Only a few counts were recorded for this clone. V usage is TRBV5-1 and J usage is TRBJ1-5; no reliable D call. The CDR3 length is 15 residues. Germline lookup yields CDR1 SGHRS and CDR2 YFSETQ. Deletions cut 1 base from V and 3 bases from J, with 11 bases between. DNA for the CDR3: TGCGCCAGCAGCTTGACGGTGGGCGCCAATCAGCCCCAGCATTTT. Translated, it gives CASSLTVGANQPQHF.

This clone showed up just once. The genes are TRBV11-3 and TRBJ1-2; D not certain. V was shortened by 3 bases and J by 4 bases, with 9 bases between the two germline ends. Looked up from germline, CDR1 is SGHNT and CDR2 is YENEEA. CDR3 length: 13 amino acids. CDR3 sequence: CASSLSGIYGYTF. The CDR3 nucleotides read TGTGCCAGCAGCTTGTCTGGGATCTATGGCTACACCTTC.

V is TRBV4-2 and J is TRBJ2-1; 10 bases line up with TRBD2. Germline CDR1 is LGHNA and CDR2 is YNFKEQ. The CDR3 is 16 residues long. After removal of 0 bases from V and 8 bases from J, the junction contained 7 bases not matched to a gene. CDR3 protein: CASSQDSLAGVDEQFF. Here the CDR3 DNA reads TGTGCCAGCAGCCAAGATAGTCTAGCGGGAGTGGATGAGCAGTTCTTC.

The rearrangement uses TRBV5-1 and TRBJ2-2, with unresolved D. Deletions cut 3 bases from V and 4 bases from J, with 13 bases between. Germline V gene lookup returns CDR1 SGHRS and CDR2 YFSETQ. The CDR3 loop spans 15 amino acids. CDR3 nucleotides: TGCGCCAGCAGCTCGGCGGCGAGACCCACCGGGGAGCTGTTTTTT. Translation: CASSSAARPTGELFF.

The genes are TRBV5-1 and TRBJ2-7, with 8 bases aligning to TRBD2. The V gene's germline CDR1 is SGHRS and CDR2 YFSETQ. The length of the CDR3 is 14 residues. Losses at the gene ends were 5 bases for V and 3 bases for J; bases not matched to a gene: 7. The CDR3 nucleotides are TGCGCCAGCAGGACGGGACTAGATAGCTACGAGCAGTACTTC. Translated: CASRTGLDSYEQYF.

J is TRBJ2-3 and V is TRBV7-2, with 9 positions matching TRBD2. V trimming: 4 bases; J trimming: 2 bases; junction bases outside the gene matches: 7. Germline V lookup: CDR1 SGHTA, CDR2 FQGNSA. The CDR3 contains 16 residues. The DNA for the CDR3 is TGTGCCAGCAGCTCTGGGACTAGCCGAGACACAGATACGCAGTATTTT. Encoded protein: CASSSGTSRDTDTQYF.

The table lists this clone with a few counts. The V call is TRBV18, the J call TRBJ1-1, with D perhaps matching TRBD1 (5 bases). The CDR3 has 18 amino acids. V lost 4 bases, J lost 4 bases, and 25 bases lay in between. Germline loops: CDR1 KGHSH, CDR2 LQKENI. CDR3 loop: CASSQSPLLGTRGTEAFF. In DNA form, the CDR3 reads TGTGCCAGCTCACAGAGCCCGCTCCTCGGGACTCGGGGCACTGAAGCTTTCTTT.

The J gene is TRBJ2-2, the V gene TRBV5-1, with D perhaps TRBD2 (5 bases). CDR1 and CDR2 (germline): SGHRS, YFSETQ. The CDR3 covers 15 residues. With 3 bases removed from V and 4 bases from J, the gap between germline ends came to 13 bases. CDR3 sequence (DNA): TGCGCCAGCAGCTACCGGGATACCCCCACCGGGGAGCTGTTTTTT. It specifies CASSYRDTPTGELFF.

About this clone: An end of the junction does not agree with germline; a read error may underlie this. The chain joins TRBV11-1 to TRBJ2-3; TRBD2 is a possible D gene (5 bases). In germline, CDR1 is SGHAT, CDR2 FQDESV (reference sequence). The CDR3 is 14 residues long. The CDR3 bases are TGTGCCAGCAGCCTAGCCAAGAGCACAGATACGCAGTATTTT. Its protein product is CASSLAKSTDTQYF. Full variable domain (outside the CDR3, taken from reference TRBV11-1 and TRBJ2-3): EAEVAQSPRYKITEKSQAVAFWCDPISGHATLYWYRQILGQGPELLVQFQDESVVDDSQLPKDRFSAERLKGVDSTLKIQPAELGDSAMYLCASSLAKSTDTQYFGPGTRLTVL.

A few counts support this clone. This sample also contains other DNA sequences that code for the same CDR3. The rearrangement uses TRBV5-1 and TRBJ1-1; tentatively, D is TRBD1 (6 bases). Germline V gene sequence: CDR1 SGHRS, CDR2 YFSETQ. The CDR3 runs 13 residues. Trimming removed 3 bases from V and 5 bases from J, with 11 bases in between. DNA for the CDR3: TGCGCCAGCAGCTCACAGGGTGGGACTGAAGCTTTCTTT. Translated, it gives CASSSQGGTEAFF.

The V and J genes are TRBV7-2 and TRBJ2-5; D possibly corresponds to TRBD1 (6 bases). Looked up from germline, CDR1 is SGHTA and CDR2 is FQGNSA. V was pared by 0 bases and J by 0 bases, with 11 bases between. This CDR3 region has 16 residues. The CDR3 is CASSLAFGTYQETQYF. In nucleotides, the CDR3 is TGTGCCAGCAGCTTAGCTTTCGGGACATACCAAGAGACCCAGTACTTC.